Listed here is a single TCR beta chain. Antigen: not known. These data come from a study of T cells in localized non-small cell lung cancer. The study's findings and limits: Longer overall survival accompanied higher blood T cell density. Uninvolved adjacent lung showed peak T cell clonality, exceeding tumor.

The repertoire was sequenced with immunoSEQ multiplex PCR; TCRdb's copy has only in-frame clones and lacks some. Here the sample spans 90,000 to 100,000 clones, more than 75% being singletons. The sequenced sample was PBMCs, obtained before any cancer treatment. This TCR was sampled from a woman aged 35 to 70 with stage II squamous cell lung carcinoma.

Written as DNA, the CDR3 is TGTGCCAGCAGTCATGGGGATTCACCCCTCCACTTT. It is translated as CASSHGDSPLHF. This chain joins TRBV6-1 and TRBJ1-6; D call uncertain. Germline V lookup: CDR1 MNHNS, CDR2 SASEGT. The V end was cut by 5 bases, the J end by 8 bases, with 7 bases between. The length of the CDR3 is 12 residues.